This T cell receptor (beta chain) stems from a study of PD-L1 blockade in urothelial cancer. Study-level background: Males with bladder-origin urothelial cancer constituted about nine tenths of the roughly 29 patients. Broader study findings: Below-median TCR clonality that was measured in pretreatment blood predicted better survival.

In regard to this clone: The antigen is unknown.

As to time point: pretreatment peripheral blood. The CDR3 consists of 14 residues. The V end lost 3 bases, the J end lost 5 bases, and 13 bases lay between the germline ends. Germline V gene lookup returns CDR1 LGHNA and CDR2 YSLEER. Synthetic templates analogous to TCR were spiked into all PCRs individually. Method: immunoSEQ multiplex PCR; TCRdb's copy keeps in-frame clones and lacks some. The repertoire includes approximately 50,000 clones, around 84% of them detected once, and over 3% sits in the top ten. Sequenced material: PBMCs, taken around atezolizumab (anti-PD-L1) treatment. This clonotype originated in a man in his 70s with urothelial cancer. This rearrangement joins TRBV4-3 to TRBJ1-1, with D unresolved. The CDR3 nucleotides read TGCGCCAGCAGCCAGGCGACTAAAACAACTGAAGCTTTCTTT. Translated, it gives CASSQATKTTEAFF.